In its sample, the clone carrying this TCR beta chain was seen many times. The junction shows a germline mismatch at one end, possibly a read error. The sample comes from a study of T cells in Graves' hyperthyroidism and ophthalmopathy. RNA transcripts yielded amplified TCR beta CDR3 regions. HTBI primers were used for first-round RT-PCR of the TCR CDR3. One entry per CDR3 protein results from TCRdb running MiXCR on the multiplex PCR reads. This sample yields a few hundred thousand distinct CDR3 sequences, of which 15% are seen a single time; over 25% belongs to the top ten. Those with hyperthyroidism were 18 to 65 years old, newly diagnosed, and ill for under 2 months. The sequencing sample was made of blood. The clonotype originates from a woman aged 25 to 45 with Graves' hyperthyroidism.

CDR3 DNA sequence: TGTGCCAGCAGCTTATTAAATCAGCCCCAGCATTTT. This translates into CASSLLNQPQHF. This chain connects TRBV28 to TRBJ1-5; D not certain. This CDR3 comprises 12 residues. The germline V gene has CDR1 MDHEN and CDR2 SYDVKM.